Below are 4 T cell receptor beta chains sequenced from a single sample in a study of T-cell memory formation after mild COVID-19. TCRdb fed the 5' RACE reads into MiXCR, producing one record per CDR3 protein. The sample has approximately 580,000 distinct CDR3 sequences, just over 20% seen once. The sample comprised PBMCs or a T cell subset sorted from them (not recorded which). These receptors originate from an adult woman who had mild COVID-19 (a few samples of this study predate the infection). Cell type and time point are not known.

The chain uses TRBV3-1 and TRBJ2-3, with D perhaps matching TRBD1 (6 bases). The CDR3 has 16 residues. The ends were cut back, 0 bases at V and 2 bases at J, with 12 bases in the middle. CDR1 LGHDT and CDR2 YNNKEL come from the germline V gene (reference sequence). The CDR3 coding sequence is TGTGCCAGCAGCCAAGAAGGGATGGGGGCCACAGATACGCAGTATTTT. Protein product: CASSQEGMGATDTQYF.

The rearrangement uses TRBV28 and TRBJ1-5; unclear D gene. The CDR3 is 15 amino acids. V lost 3 bases and J lost 1, with 10 bases in between. Germline loops: CDR1 MDHEN, CDR2 SYDVKM. Here the CDR3 reads CASSFGRMSNQPQHF. In nucleotides, the CDR3 is TGTGCCAGCAGTTTTGGGCGGATGAGCAATCAGCCCCAGCATTTT.

The table lists this clonotype with a few counts. This rearrangement joins TRBV7-9 to TRBJ2-3; 10 bases are shared with TRBD2. Per the germline V gene, CDR1 is SEHNR and CDR2 is FQNEAQ (reference sequence). There are 13 residues in the CDR3. V was pared by 9 bases and J by 2 bases, with 2 bases of the junction left unmatched. The CDR3 DNA reads as TGTGCCAGAAGCGGGGGGGACACAGATACGCAGTATTTT. Its protein is CARSGGDTDTQYF.

This clonotype came up a few times. One junction end does not reproduce the germline sequence, and a read error may be involved. V usage is TRBV27 and J usage is TRBJ2-5; D remains unclear. CDR1 and CDR2 from the germline V gene are MNHEY and SMNVEV (reference sequence). The CDR3 totals 13 residues. The CDR3, as DNA: TGTGCCAGCAGTTTGCTTCCTTCGCCCTCGGCGAACTTC. This encodes CASSLLPSPSANF.